This T cell receptor beta chain was observed in a study of a mutant IDH1 vaccine in newly diagnosed glioma (dated by TCRdb to about 2021). Background on the whole study: Of the roughly 33 treated patients, around 62% were male and around 40% were female, and the mean age was roughly 40 years. Longitudinal TCRB deep sequencing was performed for 20 to 25 treated patients wherever samples were available for exploratory analyses. Peripheral blood samples were drawn at six visits, namely V03 (baseline), V05, V07, V10, V12 and V13. Prior to enrollment, standard therapy consisting of radiotherapy alone, temozolomide alone, or radiochemotherapy with temozolomide had been administered to patients, with the combination being received by most patients. Findings and caveats that apply to the study as a whole: Pseudoprogression seemed to be unrelated to changes in the top peripheral T cell clonotypes found by TCRB sequencing. Immune responses induced by the vaccine were seen in 93.3% of patients across multiple MHC alleles. The authors noted that analyses of patient blood samples could not be reproduced because of sample limitations. Selection of PBMC samples for TCRB deep sequencing was based on availability.

Including cysteine and phenylalanine, the CDR3 has 14 amino acids. The retained sequence is limited to the CDR3, 42 bases, with the frame set at the first base. For CDR1 and CDR2, the germline V gene lists LGHNA and YSLEER. V loses 0 bases, J loses 11 bases, and the germline ends lie 14 bases apart. What the time point label conveys for this sample: baseline, week 1 (first vaccination visit). The label giving this sample's treatment or condition can be read as: pre-vaccination baseline after standard-of-care therapy. The donors had newly diagnosed IDH1-mutant astrocytomas of WHO grade 3 or 4 that showed loss of nuclear ATRX. The samples were drawn from NOA16, a multicentre, single-arm, open-label phase I trial in Germany that tested a mutant IDH1 peptide vaccine in humans for the first time. Blood drawn at visit V03 was used as the baseline sample for immunogenicity testing. Genomic DNA for TCRB sequencing was isolated from EDTA blood with the DNeasy Blood and Tissue Kit.

Library generation was performed with the immunoSEQ multiplex PCR assay. Following the manufacturer's protocol, the hsTCRB Kit was used to amplify rearranged TCR beta chain sequences. TCRB libraries were sequenced on an Illumina MiSeq. Per the original workflow: The kit vendor's proprietary platform handled demultiplexing, trimming and gene mapping. What TCRdb holds here is the immuneACCESS table cut down to in-frame rearrangements. Part of the clones is not present; checked against another copy, under half of the missing clones reflect an unresolved V gene, and the others are unexplained. V, J and clone size are those of that table, while D and trimming were read from the DNA. This sample is represented by around 63,000 clones; about 90% of them were singletons. The ten largest clones capture 2% to 3% of the sample. About this clone: The antigen this receptor binds is unknown. No quality values exist for individual bases; no much larger clone is one base distant.

The sequence is built from TRBV4-3 and TRBJ2-1, with a weak D call of TRBD1 (6 bases match). The receptor comes from a man in his forties or fifties with glioma. Sample: PBMCs, taken from a glioma patient treated with radiotherapy, temozolomide or both. For the CDR3, the sequence is CASSQDSSGDKQFF. The DNA sequence is given as TGCGCCAGCAGCCAAGATTCTTCAGGGGACAAGCAGTTCTTC.